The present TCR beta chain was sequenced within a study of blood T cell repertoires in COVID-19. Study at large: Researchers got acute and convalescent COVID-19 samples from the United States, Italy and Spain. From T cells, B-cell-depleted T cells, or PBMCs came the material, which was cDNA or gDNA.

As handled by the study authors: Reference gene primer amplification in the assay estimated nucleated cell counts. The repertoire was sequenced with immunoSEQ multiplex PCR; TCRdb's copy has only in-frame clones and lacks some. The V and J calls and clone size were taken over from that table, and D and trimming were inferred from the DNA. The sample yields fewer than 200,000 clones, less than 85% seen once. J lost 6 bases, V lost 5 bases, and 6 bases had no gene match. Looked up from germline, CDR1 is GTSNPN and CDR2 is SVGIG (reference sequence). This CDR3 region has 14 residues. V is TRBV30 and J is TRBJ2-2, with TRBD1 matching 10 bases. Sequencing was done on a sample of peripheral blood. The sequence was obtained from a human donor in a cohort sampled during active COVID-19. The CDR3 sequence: CAWAGTGDPGELFF. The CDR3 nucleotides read TGTGCCTGGGCCGGGACAGGGGATCCCGGGGAGCTGTTTTTT. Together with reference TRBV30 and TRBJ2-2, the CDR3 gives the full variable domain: SQTIHQWPATLVQPVGSPLSLECTVEGTSNPNLYWYRQAAGRGLQLLFYSVGIGQISSEVPQNLSASRPQDRQFILSSKKLLLSDSGFYLCAWAGTGDPGELFFGEGSRLTVL.